These 28 T cell receptor beta chains were sequenced from one sample in a study of spatial heterogeneity in lung cancer. Study observations and caveats: Expanded intratumoral alpha and beta TCR counts tracked tumor mutation counts.

Their target antigens are unknown. Regarding time point: sample taken at primary tumor resection. TCRdb independently ran MiXCR on the 5' RACE reads; one entry per CDR3 protein. Of about 18,000 distinct CDR3 sequences listed, around 6.8% were seen once; the top ten hold roughly 24%. The specimen was lung tumor tissue, collected at surgery. The receptor source for this set is a male donor with early-stage non-small cell lung cancer.

This clonotype appeared many times. The chain links TRBV20-1 to TRBJ2-5, with a tentative D call TRBD1 (5 bases). Trimming pared 2 bases from V and 5 bases from J, leaving 12 bases between. CDR3 size: 13 residues. Per germline, CDR1 DFQATT and CDR2 SNEGSKA (reference sequence). CDR3 DNA: TGCAGTGCTAGAACAGACAGATTTGAGACCCAGTACTTC. This sequence encodes CSARTDRFETQYF.

This clonotype was seen ten or more times. The gene calls are TRBV7-2 and TRBJ1-1; no reliable D call. This CDR3 has 16 amino acids. V was shortened by 0 bases and J by 0 bases, with 11 bases between the two germline ends. Germline V gene lookup returns CDR1 SGHTA and CDR2 FQGNSA. The CDR3 DNA follows: TGTGCCAGCAGCTTAGCGTCTAGGACGGTGAACACTGAAGCTTTCTTT. Translation gives CASSLASRTVNTEAFF. Full variable domain (remainder filled in from reference TRBV7-2 and TRBJ1-1): GAGVSQSPSNKVTEKGKDVELRCDPISGHTALYWYRQSLGQGLEFLIYFQGNSAPDKSGLPSDRFSAERTGGSVSTLTIQRTQQEDSAVYLCASSLASRTVNTEAFFGQGTRLTVV.

The sample holds a few counts of this clonotype. The V and J genes are TRBV4-2 and TRBJ2-1; 8 nucleotides line up with TRBD2. The CDR3 contains 16 residues. CDR1 is LGHNA, CDR2 YNFKEQ, per germline. V shed 0 bases, J shed 7 bases, and the junction held 8 bases outside the gene matches. CDR3 DNA sequence: TGTGCCAGCAGCCAAGATCGAGCGGGGGTGTCTAATGAGCAGTTCTTC. It translates to CASSQDRAGVSNEQFF.

At least ten counts were recorded for this clonotype. The chain employs TRBV2 and TRBJ1-3, with a weak D call TRBD1 (5 bases). V was clipped by 10 bases and J by 0 bases, with 16 bases between them. CDR3 length: 15 amino acids. Germline loops: CDR1 SNHLY, CDR2 FYNNEI. The chain's CDR3 is CANGGGINSGNTIYF. CDR3 in DNA: TGTGCCAACGGGGGAGGAATCAACTCTGGAAACACCATATATTTT.

About this clonotype itself: The junction departs from the called germline gene at one end, perhaps through a read error. The rearrangement links TRBV5-4 to TRBJ2-2; D remains unclear. The CDR3 has 15 residues. From germline, CDR1 is SGHNT and CDR2 YYREEE (reference sequence). The CDR3 coding sequence is TGCGCCAGCAGCTTGGAAGGAATCCCCACCGGGGAGCTGTTTTTT. As protein: CASSLEGIPTGELFF.

This chain connects TRBV13 to TRBJ2-3, with D perhaps being TRBD1 or TRBD2 (7 bases each). V shed 5 bases and J shed 7 bases, with 16 bases lying between them. There are 14 residues in the CDR3. The germline V gene has CDR1 PRHDT and CDR2 FYEKMQ (reference sequence). CDR3 loop: CASSQGGRRNTQYF. In DNA form, the CDR3 reads TGTGCCAGCAGCCAGGGGGGGCGCAGGAATACGCAGTATTTT.

The rearrangement links TRBV19 to TRBJ2-1; maybe TRBD2 (6 bases). Germline assignment: CDR1 LNHDA and CDR2 SQIVND (reference sequence). The CDR3 loop spans 13 amino acids. V shed 3 bases and J shed 5 bases, with 8 bases lying between them. The CDR3 sequence: CASSIRENNEQFF. CDR3 sequence (DNA): TGTGCCAGTAGTATCCGGGAGAACAATGAGCAGTTCTTC.

Ten or more counts support this clonotype. This may arise from a read error, as a much more abundant clone is one base away. The chain has TRBV11-2 and TRBJ1-2; D not certain. CDR1 and CDR2 from the germline V gene are SGHAT and FQNNGV. This CDR3 spans 12 amino acids. In DNA form, the CDR3 reads TGTGCCAGCAGCTTAGAAGGCTATGGCGACACCTTC. Translation: CASSLEGYGDTF.

This clonotype was seen more than once but under ten times. The chain joins TRBV12-3 or TRBV12-4 to TRBJ2-7; D assignment may be TRBD1 or TRBD2 (7 bases each). The CDR3 has 15 amino acids. Deletions cut 4 bases from V and 0 bases from J, with 13 bases between. CDR3 region: CASSWEGAISYEQYF. The CDR3 DNA follows: TGTGCCAGCAGTTGGGAGGGGGCCATCTCCTACGAGCAGTACTTC.

This clonotype was recorded a few times. CDR3: CASIRETGNTIYF. CDR3 in DNA: TGTGCCAGCATTCGGGAAACTGGAAACACCATATATTTT. This chain links TRBV28 with TRBJ1-3; no reliable D call. The CDR3 consists of 13 residues. The germline V gene has CDR1 MDHEN and CDR2 SYDVKM. V was cut by 7 bases and J by 2 bases, with 9 bases left in between.

The sample holds many counts of this clonotype. At one boundary the junction diverges from the germline segment, which might be a read error. The rearrangement uses TRBV3-1 and TRBJ2-3; D call uncertain. Germline-derived CDR1 and CDR2 are LGHDT and YNNKEL (reference sequence). The CDR3 has 11 residues. Here the CDR3 reads CASSQVGRLDF. DNA of the CDR3: TGTGCCAGCAGCCAGGTCGGTCGTCTAGATTTT.

This clonotype is medium-sized by share. This rearrangement joins TRBV29-1 to TRBJ1-1; 8 nucleotides agree with TRBD1. J gave up 0 bases and V 3 bases, and 3 bases lay outside the gene matches. Per the germline V gene, CDR1 is SQVTM and CDR2 is ANQGSEA. This CDR3 has 14 residues. The CDR3 region is CSVEGGQVNTEAFF. The CDR3 coding sequence is TGCAGCGTTGAGGGGGGACAGGTGAACACTGAAGCTTTCTTT.

This chain links TRBV6-2 or TRBV6-3 with TRBJ1-2, with TRBD1 as a possible D gene (5 bases). The ends were cut back, 2 bases at V and 3 bases at J, with 16 bases in the middle. Germline V gene sequence: CDR1 MNHEY, CDR2 SVGEGT. There are 16 residues in the CDR3. CDR3 sequence: CASSYPQFGTDYGYTF. For the CDR3, the DNA is TGTGCCAGCAGTTACCCCCAGTTTGGGACCGACTATGGCTACACCTTC.

This clonotype is termed medium-sized (0.01 to 0.1%). The chain employs TRBV10-3 and TRBJ1-6; D is unresolved. The length of the CDR3 is 15 residues. Germline-derived CDR1 and CDR2 are ENHRY and SYGVKD. Trimming removed 0 bases from V and 4 bases from J, with 7 bases in between. The CDR3 protein is CAISESSYYNSPLHF. CDR3 DNA sequence: TGTGCCATCAGTGAGTCCTCCTATTATAATTCACCCCTCCACTTT.

In this sample, this clonotype turned up many times. V and J are TRBV12-3 or TRBV12-4 and TRBJ2-7; the match to TRBD1 covers 7 bases. This CDR3 has 14 amino acids. J was trimmed by 6 bases and V by 5 bases; bases with no gene match: 10. In DNA, the CDR3 is TGTGCCAGCAGTCTCCCCCACAGGGGCGGCGAGCAGTACTTC. This sequence encodes CASSLPHRGGEQYF.

This clonotype was detected only a few times. V and J are TRBV7-3 and TRBJ2-3; D gene ambiguous. The CDR3 covers 13 residues. CDR1 SGHTA and CDR2 FQGTGA come from the germline V gene. Trimming removed 5 bases at V and 3 bases at J, with 9 bases between. The CDR3 protein is CASSPSITDTQYF. CDR3 nucleotides: TGTGCCAGCAGCCCCAGTATAACAGATACGCAGTATTTT.

This clonotype came up many times. The rearrangement joins TRBV12-3 or TRBV12-4 to TRBJ1-6; perhaps TRBD1 as D (5 bases). V was trimmed by 3 bases and J by 7 bases, leaving 10 bases between them. The CDR3 is made up of 14 amino acids. CDR3 amino acids: CASSFEGWNSPLHF. In DNA form, the CDR3 reads TGTGCCAGCAGTTTCGAGGGGTGGAATTCACCCCTCCACTTT.

This clonotype was counted at least ten times. The J gene is TRBJ1-5, the V gene TRBV7-8; D call uncertain. Germline CDR1 is SGHVS and CDR2 is FQNEAQ. This CDR3 comprises 16 residues. Trimming took 5 bases from V and 0 from J, leaving 14 bases between them. The CDR3 nucleotides are TGTGCCAGCAGCCCGTATAGGATCCGTAGCAATCAGCCCCAGCATTTT. This translates into CASSPYRIRSNQPQHF.

This clonotype was counted between two and nine times. V usage is TRBV12-3 or TRBV12-4 and J usage is TRBJ2-7; D ambiguous. With 3 bases removed from V and 5 bases from J, the gap between germline ends came to 2 bases. The CDR3 is made up of 10 amino acids. DNA for the CDR3: TGTGCCAGCAGTTTCGACGAGCAGTACTTC. It is translated as CASSFDEQYF.

This clonotype occurred many times. This chain uses TRBV7-2 with TRBJ2-5; D gene unclear. CDR1 SGHTA and CDR2 FQGNSA come from the germline V gene. The CDR3 spans 12 residues. V dropped 0 bases and J dropped 6 bases, with 5 bases sitting between them. The CDR3 sequence is CASSLAAQTQYF. As DNA, the CDR3 is TGTGCCAGCAGCTTAGCGGCGCAGACCCAGTACTTC.

This clonotype was recorded many times. The chain joins TRBV20-1 to TRBJ2-4, with D perhaps TRBD1 (6 bases). In germline, CDR1 is DFQATT, CDR2 SNEGSKA (reference sequence). The CDR3 runs 13 residues. V lost 5 bases and J 3 bases, leaving 11 bases between the germline ends. Here the CDR3 reads CSAPGQLKNIQYF. The CDR3 nucleotides are TGCAGTGCTCCCGGACAGCTCAAAAACATTCAGTACTTC.

The CDR3 is CASYERGIAYNEQFF. CDR3 sequence (DNA): TGTGCCAGCTATGAGCGGGGGATAGCCTACAATGAGCAGTTCTTC. The rearrangement joins TRBV2 to TRBJ2-1; TRBD2 aligns across 8 bases. The germline V gene has CDR1 SNHLY and CDR2 FYNNEI. The CDR3 runs 15 residues. After removal of 8 bases from V and 2 bases from J, the junction contained 8 bases not matched to a gene.

This clonotype was detected ten times or more. The J gene is TRBJ2-7, the V gene TRBV11-2, with TRBD2 as a possible D gene (5 bases). This CDR3 has 15 residues. Germline CDR1 and CDR2: SGHAT and FQNNGV. V was cut by 5 bases and J by 4 bases, with 18 bases left in between. The CDR3 here is CASSPTDRGGYEQYF. CDR3 DNA: TGTGCCAGCAGCCCCACAGACCGGGGTGGGTACGAGCAGTACTTC.

Ten or more counts support this clonotype. This rearrangement joins TRBV3-1 to TRBJ2-7; D might be TRBD2 (6 bases). The V end lost 4 bases, the J end lost 7 bases, and 17 bases lay between the germline ends. Germline values: CDR1 LGHDT, CDR2 YNNKEL (reference sequence). CDR3 size: 14 residues. The CDR3 sequence: CASSPGLPLVEQYF. CDR3 coding DNA: TGTGCCAGCAGCCCGGGACTGCCTCTGGTGGAGCAGTACTTC.

The rearrangement joins TRBV6-5 to TRBJ2-2; perhaps TRBD1 as D (7 bases). CDR1 and CDR2 from the germline V gene are MNHEY and SVGAGI. V was trimmed by 5 bases and J by 4 bases, leaving 14 bases between them. The CDR3 is 15 amino acids. The DNA for the CDR3 is TGTGCCAGCAGTCCCGCGGGACAGATCACCGGGGAGCTGTTTTTT. This codes for CASSPAGQITGELFF.

The chain carries TRBV5-1 and TRBJ2-7; the match to TRBD1 covers 9 bases. J gave up 1 base and V 2 bases, and 7 bases lay outside the gene matches. Germline CDR1 and CDR2: SGHRS and YFSETQ. The CDR3 loop spans 16 amino acids. The CDR3 sequence is CASSFGQGSSSYEQYF. The DNA of the CDR3 is TGCGCCAGCAGCTTCGGACAGGGGTCGAGTTCCTACGAGCAGTACTTC.

This clonotype was counted ten times or more. The chain joins TRBV6-5 to TRBJ1-1; 8 bases agree with TRBD1. J lost 8 bases, V lost 0 bases, and 8 bases had no gene match. Germline V gives CDR1 MNHEY, CDR2 SVGAGI. The length of the CDR3 is 15 residues. The CDR3 bases are TGTGCCAGCAGTTACTCCTCCCAGGGGGCTACGGAAGCTTTCTTT. Amino acid sequence: CASSYSSQGATEAFF.

This clonotype was seen many times. The rearrangement joins TRBV20-1 to TRBJ2-3; D gene unclear. Trimming took off 3 bases at V and 0 bases at J, with 10 bases between the two ends. Germline values: CDR1 DFQATT, CDR2 SNEGSKA (reference sequence). The CDR3 is 14 amino acids. This CDR3 reads CSARSPSSTDTQYF. The CDR3 region has the DNA TGCAGTGCTAGGTCTCCTTCTAGCACAGATACGCAGTATTTT.